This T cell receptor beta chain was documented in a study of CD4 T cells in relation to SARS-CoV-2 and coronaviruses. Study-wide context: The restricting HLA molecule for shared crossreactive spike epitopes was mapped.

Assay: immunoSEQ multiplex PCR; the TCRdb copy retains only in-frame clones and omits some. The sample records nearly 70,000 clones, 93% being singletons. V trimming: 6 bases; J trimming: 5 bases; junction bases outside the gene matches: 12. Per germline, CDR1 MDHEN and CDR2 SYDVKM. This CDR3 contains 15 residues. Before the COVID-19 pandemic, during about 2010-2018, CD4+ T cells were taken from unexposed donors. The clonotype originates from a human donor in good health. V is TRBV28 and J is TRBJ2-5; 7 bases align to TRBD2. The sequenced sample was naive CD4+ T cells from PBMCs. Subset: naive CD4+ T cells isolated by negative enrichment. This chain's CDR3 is CASSRPGEGGETQYF. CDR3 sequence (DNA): TGTGCCAGCAGCCGCCCGGGAGAGGGAGGGGAGACCCAGTACTTC.